This T cell receptor (beta chain) was profiled in a study of Graves' ophthalmopathy and Graves' hyperthyroidism. Overall study results and limits: Progression of ophthalmopathy was predicted by the model with 60% to 71% sensitivity and around 72% specificity.

Amplification targeted the TCR beta CDR3 regions, with RNA transcripts as the source material. An initial RT-PCR round employing HTBI primers preceded a second-round multiplex PCR. TCRdb independently ran MiXCR on the multiplex PCR reads; one entry per CDR3 protein. This table has roughly 410,000 distinct CDR3 sequences, 15% appearing once. With regard to this clonotype: The antigen is unknown.

The trim removed 6 bases at V and 0 bases at J, leaving 13 bases unmatched. Germline V gives CDR1 MDHEN, CDR2 SYDVKM. The CDR3 runs 18 residues. The diagnosis was founded upon clinical symptoms, serum thyroxine, TRAb, thyroid ultrasound and orbital computed tomography. The sequence was collected from a woman aged 18 to 35 with stable Graves' hyperthyroidism. The chain uses TRBV28 and TRBJ1-5; 8 bases fit TRBD1. The sample taken for sequencing was peripheral blood. The CDR3 sequence is CASSSPTGAVFSNQPQHF. Here the CDR3 DNA reads TGTGCCAGCAGCTCTCCGACAGGGGCGGTTTTTAGCAATCAGCCCCAGCATTTT.